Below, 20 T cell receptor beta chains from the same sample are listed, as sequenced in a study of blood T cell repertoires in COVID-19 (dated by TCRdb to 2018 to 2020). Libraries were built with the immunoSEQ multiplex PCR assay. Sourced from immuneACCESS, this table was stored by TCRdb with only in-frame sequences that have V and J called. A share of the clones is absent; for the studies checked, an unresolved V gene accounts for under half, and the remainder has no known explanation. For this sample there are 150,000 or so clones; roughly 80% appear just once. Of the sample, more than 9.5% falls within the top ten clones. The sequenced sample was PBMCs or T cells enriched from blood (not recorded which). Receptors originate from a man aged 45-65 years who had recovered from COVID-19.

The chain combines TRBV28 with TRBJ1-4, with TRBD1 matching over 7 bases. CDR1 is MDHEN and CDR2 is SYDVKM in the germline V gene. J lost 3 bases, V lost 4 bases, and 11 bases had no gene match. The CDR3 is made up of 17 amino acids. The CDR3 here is CASSSGTARRANEKLFF. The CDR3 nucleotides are TGTGCCAGCAGTTCCGGGACAGCCCGGCGAGCTAATGAAAAACTGTTTTTT.

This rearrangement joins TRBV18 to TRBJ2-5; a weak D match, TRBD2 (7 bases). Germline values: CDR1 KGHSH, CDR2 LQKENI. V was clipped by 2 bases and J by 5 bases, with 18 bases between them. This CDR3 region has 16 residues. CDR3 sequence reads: CASSPAGALLGETQYF. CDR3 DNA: TGTGCCAGCTCACCAGCGGGGGCCCTCCTGGGGGAGACCCAGTACTTC.

The CDR3 reads CASSSGVSYNSPLHF. CDR3 coding DNA: TGTGCCAGCAGCTCGGGGGTTTCCTATAATTCACCCCTCCACTTT. The V and J genes are TRBV7-9 and TRBJ1-6; the D gene is possibly TRBD1 (5 bases). The CDR3 has 15 amino acids. Trimming took 4 bases from V and 1 from J, leaving 8 bases between them. The germline CDR1 and CDR2 sequences are SEHNR and FQNEAQ (reference sequence).

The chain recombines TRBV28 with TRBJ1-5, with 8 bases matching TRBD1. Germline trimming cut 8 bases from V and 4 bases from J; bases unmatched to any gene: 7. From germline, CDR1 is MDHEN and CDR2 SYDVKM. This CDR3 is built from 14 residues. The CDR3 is CASHGWTGNQPQHF. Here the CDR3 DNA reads TGTGCCAGCCACGGGTGGACAGGGAATCAGCCCCAGCATTTT.

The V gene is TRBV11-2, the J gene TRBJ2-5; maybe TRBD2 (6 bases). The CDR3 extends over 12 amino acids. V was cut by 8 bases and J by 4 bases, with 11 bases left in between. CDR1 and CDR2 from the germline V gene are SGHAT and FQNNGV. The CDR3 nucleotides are TGTGCCAGCCGCGGGACGAGAGAGACCCAGTACTTC. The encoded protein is CASRGTRETQYF.

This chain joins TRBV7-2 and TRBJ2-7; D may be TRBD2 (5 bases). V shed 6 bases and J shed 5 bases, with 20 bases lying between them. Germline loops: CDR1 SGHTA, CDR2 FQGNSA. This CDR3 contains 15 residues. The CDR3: CASRSTTRASHEQYF. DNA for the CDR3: TGTGCCAGCAGATCTACCACTAGGGCAAGCCACGAGCAGTACTTC.

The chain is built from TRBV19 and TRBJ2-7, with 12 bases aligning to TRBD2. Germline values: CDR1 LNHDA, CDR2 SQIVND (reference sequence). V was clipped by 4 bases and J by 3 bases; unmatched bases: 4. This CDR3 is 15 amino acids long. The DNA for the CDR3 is TGTGCCAGTAGTACCCTAGCGGGAGGGGTCTACGAGCAGTACTTC. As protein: CASSTLAGGVYEQYF.

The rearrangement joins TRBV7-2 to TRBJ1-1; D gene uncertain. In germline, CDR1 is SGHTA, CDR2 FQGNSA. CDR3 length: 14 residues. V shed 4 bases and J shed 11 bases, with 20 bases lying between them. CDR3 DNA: TGTGCCAGCAGCTCGCCTGGCTGGGCCATGGTGGCTTTCTTT. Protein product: CASSSPGWAMVAFF.

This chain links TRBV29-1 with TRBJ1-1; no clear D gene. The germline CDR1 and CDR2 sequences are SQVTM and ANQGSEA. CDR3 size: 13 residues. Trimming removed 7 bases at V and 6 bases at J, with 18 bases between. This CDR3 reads CSAKITRGSEAFF. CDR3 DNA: TGCAGCGCAAAAATAACTCGGGGATCTGAAGCTTTCTTT.

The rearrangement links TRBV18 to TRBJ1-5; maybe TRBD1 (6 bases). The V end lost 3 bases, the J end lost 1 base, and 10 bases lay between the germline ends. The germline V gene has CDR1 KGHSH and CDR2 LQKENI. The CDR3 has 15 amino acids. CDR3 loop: CASSPQGTSNQPQHF. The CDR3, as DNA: TGTGCCAGCTCACCGCAGGGGACAAGCAATCAGCCCCAGCATTTT.

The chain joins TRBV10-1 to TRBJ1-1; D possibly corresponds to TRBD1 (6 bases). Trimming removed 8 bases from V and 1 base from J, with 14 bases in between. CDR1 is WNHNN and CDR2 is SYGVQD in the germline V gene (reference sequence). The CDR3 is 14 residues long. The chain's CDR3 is CASPRRTANTEAFF. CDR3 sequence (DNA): TGCGCCAGCCCCCGACGGACAGCGAACACTGAAGCTTTCTTT.

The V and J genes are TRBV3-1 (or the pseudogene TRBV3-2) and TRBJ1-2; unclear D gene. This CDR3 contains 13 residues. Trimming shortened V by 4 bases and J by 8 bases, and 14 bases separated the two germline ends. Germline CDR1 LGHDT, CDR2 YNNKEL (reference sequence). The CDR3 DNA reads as TGTGCCAGCAGCCCCCGACAAAGAGAGGGCTACACCTTC. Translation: CASSPRQREGYTF.

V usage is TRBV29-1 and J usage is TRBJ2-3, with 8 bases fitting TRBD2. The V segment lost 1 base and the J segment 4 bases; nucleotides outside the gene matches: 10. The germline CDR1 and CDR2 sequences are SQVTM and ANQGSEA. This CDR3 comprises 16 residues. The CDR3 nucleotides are TGCAGCGTTGAAGGGGGGGAGGCGGGAGGCCCAGATACGCAGTATTTT. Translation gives CSVEGGEAGGPDTQYF.

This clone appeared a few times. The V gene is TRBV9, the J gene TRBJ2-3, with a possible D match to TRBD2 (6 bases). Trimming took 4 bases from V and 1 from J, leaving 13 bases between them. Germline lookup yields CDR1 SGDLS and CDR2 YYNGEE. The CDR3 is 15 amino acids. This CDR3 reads CASSPLPGGTDTQYF. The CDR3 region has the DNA TGTGCCAGCAGCCCCTTGCCGGGAGGCACAGATACGCAGTATTTT.

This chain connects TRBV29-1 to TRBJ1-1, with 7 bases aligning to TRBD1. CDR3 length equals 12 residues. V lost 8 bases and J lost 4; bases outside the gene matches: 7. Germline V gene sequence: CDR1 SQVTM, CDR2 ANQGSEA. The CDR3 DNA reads TGCAGCCATCTGACAGGGAGCACTGAAGCTTTCTTT. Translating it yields CSHLTGSTEAFF. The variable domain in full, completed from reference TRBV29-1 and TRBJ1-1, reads SAVISQKPSRDICQRGTSLTIQCQVDSQVTMMFWYRQQPGQSLTLIATANQGSEATYESGFVIDKFPISRPNLTFSTLTVSNMSPEDSSIYLCSHLTGSTEAFFGQGTRLTVV.

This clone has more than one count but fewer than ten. In DNA, the CDR3 is TGTGCCACCAGTTCTACTAGCCTTACCTACAATGAGCAGTTCTTC. It yields the protein CATSSTSLTYNEQFF. The V call is TRBV24-1, the J call TRBJ2-1; tentatively, D is TRBD2 (6 bases). This CDR3 region has 15 residues. Per the germline V gene, CDR1 is KGHDR and CDR2 is SFDVKD. Trimming removed 6 bases from V and 2 bases from J, with 13 bases in between.

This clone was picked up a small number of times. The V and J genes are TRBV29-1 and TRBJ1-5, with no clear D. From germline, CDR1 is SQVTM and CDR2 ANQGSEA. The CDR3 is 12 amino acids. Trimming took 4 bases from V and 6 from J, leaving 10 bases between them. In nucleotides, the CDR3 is TGCAGCGTTGCGGGAAAAGGTCAGCCCCAGCATTTT. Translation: CSVAGKGQPQHF. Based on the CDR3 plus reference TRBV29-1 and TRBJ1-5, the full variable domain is SAVISQKPSRDICQRGTSLTIQCQVDSQVTMMFWYRQQPGQSLTLIATANQGSEATYESGFVIDKFPISRPNLTFSTLTVSNMSPEDSSIYLCSVAGKGQPQHFGDGTRLSIL.

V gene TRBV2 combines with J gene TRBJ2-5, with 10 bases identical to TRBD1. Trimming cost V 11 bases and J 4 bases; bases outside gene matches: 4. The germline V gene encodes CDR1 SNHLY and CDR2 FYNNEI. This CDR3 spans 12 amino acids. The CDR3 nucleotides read TGTGCCCAAGGGACAGGGGCAGAGACCCAGTACTTC. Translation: CAQGTGAETQYF.

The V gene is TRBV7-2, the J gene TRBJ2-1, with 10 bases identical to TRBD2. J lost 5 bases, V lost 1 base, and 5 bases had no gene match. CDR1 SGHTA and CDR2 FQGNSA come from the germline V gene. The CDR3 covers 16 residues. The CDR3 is CASSLERTSGNNEQFF. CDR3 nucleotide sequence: TGTGCCAGCAGCTTAGAGAGGACTAGCGGTAACAATGAGCAGTTCTTC. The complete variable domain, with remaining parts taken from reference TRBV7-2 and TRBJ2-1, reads GAGVSQSPSNKVTEKGKDVELRCDPISGHTALYWYRQSLGQGLEFLIYFQGNSAPDKSGLPSDRFSAERTGGSVSTLTIQRTQQEDSAVYLCASSLERTSGNNEQFFGPGTRLTVL.

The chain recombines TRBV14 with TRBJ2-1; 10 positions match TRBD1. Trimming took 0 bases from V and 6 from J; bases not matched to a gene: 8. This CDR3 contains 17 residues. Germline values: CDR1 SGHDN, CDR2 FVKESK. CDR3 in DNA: TGTGCCAGCAGCCAAGACCTCCCCAGGACAGGGGGCAATGAGCAGTTCTTC. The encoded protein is CASSQDLPRTGGNEQFF.